This is a list of T cell receptor beta chains from one sample in a study of cytomegalovirus exposure and HLA in healthy donors. Assay used: immunoSEQ multiplex PCR; TCRdb lists only in-frame clones, some missing. Of about 120,000 clones detected, around 66% appear once; the ten largest clones hold approximately 8.5%. Input material: PBMCs. Receptors originate from a woman in her thirties or forties in good health and CMV-seropositive. The CDR3 runs from the conserved cysteine through the conserved F or W. D genes are given only for firm matches. Rows give clone size only sometimes, using once, few, many, or a class for an expanded clone.

v_call	d_call	j_call	clone_size	cdr3_nt	cdr3_aa
TRBV28	TRBD1	TRBJ1-1	-	TGTGCCAGCAGGCCCGCCGGGACAGGGGACACTGAAGCTTTCTTT	CASRPAGTGDTEAFF
TRBV6-6	TRBD1	TRBJ1-2	-	TGTGCCAGCAGGCCTGGACAGGGGGTTTGGGGCTACACCTTC	CASRPGQGVWGYTF
TRBV6-6	TRBD1	TRBJ2-3	-	TGTGCCAGCAGTTACTTGGGACAGGGGACAGATACGCAGTATTTT	CASSYLGQGTDTQYF
TRBV5-6	-	TRBJ1-1	-	TGTGCCAGCAGCCTCGACAGTAAAGAAGCTTTCTTT	CASSLDSKEAFF
TRBV5-5	-	TRBJ1-5	-	TGTGCCAGCAGCCAAGACAATAGCAATCAGCCCCAGCATTTT	CASSQDNSNQPQHF
TRBV7-9	-	TRBJ2-7	-	TGTGCCAGCAGCCCCCTTCACGAGCAGTACTTC	CASSPLHEQYF
TRBV5-4	-	TRBJ1-3	-	TGTGCCAGCAGTCTTCCCCCGGGCTCTGGAAACACCATATATTTT	CASSLPPGSGNTIYF
TRBV2	-	TRBJ2-7	-	TGTGCCAGCAGCCCTTCCCACGAGCAGTACTTC	CASSPSHEQYF
TRBV19	TRBD1	TRBJ2-7	-	TGTGCCAGTAGTAACGGACAGGGCAGCTCCTACGAGCAGTACTTC	CASSNGQGSSYEQYF
TRBV7-2	TRBD2	TRBJ2-1	-	TGTGCCAGCAGCTTCCGGGGACTAGCGGGAGACAATGAGCAGTTCTTC	CASSFRGLAGDNEQFF
TRBV7-9	TRBD1	TRBJ2-2	-	TGTGCCAGCAGCTTCCCAACAGGGGCCACCGGGGAGCTGTTTTTT	CASSFPTGATGELFF
TRBV28	-	TRBJ1-2	-	TGTGCCAGCATAGGGGAGGGGGTAGGAGGCTACACCTTC	CASIGEGVGGYTF
TRBV18	TRBD2	TRBJ2-5	-	TGTGCCAGCTCACCTCCCGGCGGGGGGGAGACCCAGTACTTC	CASSPPGGGETQYF
TRBV29-1	TRBD2	TRBJ2-7	-	TGCAGCGTTGATTTTGCCGGGACTAGCGGCTACGAGCAGTACTTC	CSVDFAGTSGYEQYF
TRBV28	TRBD1	TRBJ1-2	-	TGTGCCAGCAGTTTCCAGGGGGCGGGTGGCTACACCTTC	CASSFQGAGGYTF
TRBV30	TRBD2	TRBJ2-3	few	TGTGCCTGGGGACTAGCGGGGGCGAATACGCAGTATTTT	CAWGLAGANTQYF
TRBV29-1	TRBD2	TRBJ2-1	few	TGCAGCGTTGTCACTAGCGGACCGCAGTTCTTC	CSVVTSGPQFF
TRBV18	TRBD1	TRBJ2-1	-	TGTGCCAGCTCACCATATAATATAGGGACAGGGATTCCCTACAATGAGCAGTTCTTC	CASSPYNIGTGIPYNEQFF
TRBV5-6	-	TRBJ1-1	-	TGTGCCAGCAGCTTGTTCGACTTGGTAGTGAACACTGAAGCTTTCTTT	CASSLFDLVVNTEAFF
TRBV2	TRBD1	TRBJ2-7	-	TGTGCCAGCAGTGACTTGACAGGGGCAACTTACGAGCAGTACTTC	CASSDLTGATYEQYF
TRBV27	-	TRBJ1-2	many	TGTGCCAGCAGTAATAGCTGGGGGGGTCTCTATGGCTACACCTTC	CASSNSWGGLYGYTF
TRBV19	TRBD1	TRBJ1-4	-	TGTGCCAGTACCAGGGACAGGGTCGGGAATGAAAAACTGTTTTTT	CASTRDRVGNEKLFF
TRBV10-3	-	TRBJ1-2	once	TGTGCCATCAGTGAGCTCGGTGGCTACACCTTC	CAISELGGYTF
TRBV28	TRBD2	TRBJ2-7	few	TGTGCCAGCAGTTTAACCGGGACTAGGACCTACGAGCAGTACTTC	CASSLTGTRTYEQYF
TRBV6-4	TRBD2	TRBJ2-1	few	TGTGCCAGCAGTGAAAGCGGGATCTACAATGAGCAGTTCTTC	CASSESGIYNEQFF
TRBV28	-	TRBJ1-2	-	TGTGCCAGCAGTTTTAGGACAGTAGCTAACTATGGCTACACCTTC	CASSFRTVANYGYTF
TRBV18	TRBD1	TRBJ1-6	few	TGTGCCAGCTCACCAAGAGGACAGGGACGGTCACCCCTCCACTTT	CASSPRGQGRSPLHF
TRBV29-1	-	TRBJ1-2	-	TGCAGCGTTGACGAAAAGGGGGACGGCTACACCTTC	CSVDEKGDGYTF
TRBV5-1	TRBD1	TRBJ1-1	-	TGCGCCAGCAGCTCCTGGACAGGGAACACTGAAGCTTTCTTT	CASSSWTGNTEAFF
TRBV5-6	TRBD1	TRBJ1-1	-	TGTGCCAGCAGCTTGGTCCGGGACAGGGGCGCTGAAGCTTTCTTT	CASSLVRDRGAEAFF
TRBV9	TRBD2	TRBJ2-1	-	TGTGCCAGCAGTGGAGCGGGAGAGCAGTTCTTC	CASSGAGEQFF
TRBV2	-	TRBJ2-1	-	TGTGCCAGCAGTGTTAGCAGGGTTGGGACAAATGAGCAGTTCTTC	CASSVSRVGTNEQFF
TRBV29-1	TRBD2	TRBJ2-3	-	TGCGTAGTGCGGGAGGGCCTTGTATCGCGCACAGATACGCAGTATTTT	CVVREGLVSRTDTQYF
TRBV28	TRBD1	TRBJ2-7	once	TGTGCCAGCAGTCCGGGACAGGGGACTTACGAGCAGTACTTC	CASSPGQGTYEQYF
TRBV30	-	TRBJ1-4	-	TGTGCCTGGAGTGTGGAGGACCCTAGAGGAAAACTGTTTTTT	CAWSVEDPRGKLFF
TRBV5-1	-	TRBJ2-1	-	TGCGCCAGCAGCTTGGGCCTAGCTGGCAATGAGCAGTTCTTC	CASSLGLAGNEQFF
TRBV7-2	TRBD2	TRBJ2-3	-	TGTGCCAGCAGCTTAAGTAGCGGGGGGGCGATAGATACGCAGTATTTT	CASSLSSGGAIDTQYF
TRBV6-1	TRBD2	TRBJ2-7	once	TGTGCCAGCAGAAGACGACTAGCGGGTGACGAGCAGTACTTC	CASRRRLAGDEQYF
TRBV6-1	-	TRBJ1-2	-	TGTGCCGGCAGGACGGGAGATGGCTACACCTTC	CAGRTGDGYTF
TRBV12-2	-	TRBJ1-3	-	TGTGCAAGTCGCCCCTACCGTCACAGGGTGTCTGGAAACACCATATATTTT	CASRPYRHRVSGNTIYF
TRBV15	-	TRBJ2-3	-	TGTGCCACCAGCAGAGACATAGCGGATACGCAGTATTTT	CATSRDIADTQYF
TRBV27	TRBD2	TRBJ2-1	-	TGTGCCAGCAATAGCGGGAGGAAGTACAATGAGCAGTTCTTC	CASNSGRKYNEQFF
TRBV5-1	TRBD1	TRBJ1-2	few	TGCGCCAGCAGTTCACAGGGGAACTATGGCTACACCTTC	CASSSQGNYGYTF
TRBV28	-	TRBJ2-1	-	TGTGCCAGCAGTTTAACGGAGAACAATGAGCAGTTCTTC	CASSLTENNEQFF
TRBV2	TRBD2	TRBJ2-1	-	TGTGCCAGCAACTCGGGGGGACTACGAGGCAGTTACGAGCAGTTCTTC	CASNSGGLRGSYEQFF
TRBV19	-	TRBJ1-4	once	TGTGCCAGTAAATCCCTCCCCGAGGCCCACGGAAAACTGTTTTTT	CASKSLPEAHGKLFF
TRBV11-3	TRBD2	TRBJ2-1	-	TGTGCCAGCAGCCCGCCGGGACTAGCGGGAGGTAATGAGCAGTTCTTC	CASSPPGLAGGNEQFF
TRBV21-1	-	TRBJ2-7	once	TGTGCCAGCAGCAAATGTGGGACTAGCGGATTACAAGGCTACGAGCAGTACTTC	CASSKCGTSGLQGYEQYF
TRBV14	-	TRBJ2-5	-	TGTGCCAGCAGCCAAGAAAGGACGCGGGCAGTGGAGACCCAGTACTTC	CASSQERTRAVETQYF